This T cell receptor beta chain derives from a study of T-cell reconstitution after alpha-beta-depleted transplantation in children. Study results and caveats: Surviving thymic progenitors and recipient T cells were the source of high TCRbeta diversity at day 60 in some patients. Newly produced T cells mostly accounted for T-cell counts and diversity one year post-transplant. It was reported that alpha-beta T cells came from several hundred expanded graft clones (about two months after transplant).

The authors prepared the TCRbeta library with unique molecular identifiers. From the PCR reads, TCRdb called clonotypes with MiXCR, one entry per CDR3 protein. In the table there are 200,000 or so distinct CDR3 sequences, roughly 6.3% of which are singletons. The CDR3 extends over 17 amino acids. Germline CDR1 is LGHNA and CDR2 is YNFKEQ. V lost 0 bases to trimming and J lost 4 bases, with 18 bases between them. This clonotype came up many times. The antigen is undetermined. The chain employs TRBV4-2 and TRBJ1-2; D unclear. The starting material was PBMCs, obtained before TCRalphabeta/CD19-depleted stem cell transplant. The sequence was obtained from a girl under two years old with combined immunodeficiency, due to receive a stem cell transplant. The CDR3 DNA follows: TGTGCCAGCAGCCAAGAGCCGGGAGGGATTACGCTCTATGGCTACACCTTC. Its translation: CASSQEPGGITLYGYTF.